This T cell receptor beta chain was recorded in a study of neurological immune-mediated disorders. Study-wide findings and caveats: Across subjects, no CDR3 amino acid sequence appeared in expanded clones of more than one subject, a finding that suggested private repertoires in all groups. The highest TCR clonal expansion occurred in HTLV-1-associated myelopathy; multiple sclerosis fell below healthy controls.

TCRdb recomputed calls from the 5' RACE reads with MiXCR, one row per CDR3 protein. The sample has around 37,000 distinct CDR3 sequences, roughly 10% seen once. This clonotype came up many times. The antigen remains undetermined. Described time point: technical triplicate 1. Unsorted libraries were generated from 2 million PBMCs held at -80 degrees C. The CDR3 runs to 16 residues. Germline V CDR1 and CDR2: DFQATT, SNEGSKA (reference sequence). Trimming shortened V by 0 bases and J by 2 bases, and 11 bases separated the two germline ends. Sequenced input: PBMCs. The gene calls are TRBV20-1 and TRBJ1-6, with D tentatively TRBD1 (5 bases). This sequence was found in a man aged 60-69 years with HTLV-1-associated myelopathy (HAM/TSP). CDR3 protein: CSARELEGTYNSPLHF. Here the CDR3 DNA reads TGCAGTGCTAGAGAATTGGAGGGGACCTATAATTCACCCCTCCACTTT.